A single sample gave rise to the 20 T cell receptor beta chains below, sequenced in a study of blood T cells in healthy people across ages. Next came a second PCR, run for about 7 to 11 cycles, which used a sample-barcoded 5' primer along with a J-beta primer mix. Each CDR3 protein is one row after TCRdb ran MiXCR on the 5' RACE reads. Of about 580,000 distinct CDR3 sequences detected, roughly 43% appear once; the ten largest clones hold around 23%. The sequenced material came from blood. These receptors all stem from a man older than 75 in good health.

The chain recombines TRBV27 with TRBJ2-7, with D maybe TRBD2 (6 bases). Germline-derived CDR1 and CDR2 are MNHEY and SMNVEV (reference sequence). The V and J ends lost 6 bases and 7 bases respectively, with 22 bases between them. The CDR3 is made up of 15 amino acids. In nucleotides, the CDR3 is TGTGCCAGCAGCCAAGACCGACGGGAGACGAGAGAGCAGTACTTC. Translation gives CASSQDRRETREQYF.

The CDR3 spells CASSERVFYEQYF. Written as DNA, the CDR3 is TGTGCCAGCAGTGAAAGGGTTTTCTACGAGCAGTACTTC. V and J are TRBV25-1 and TRBJ2-7; D not certain. The CDR3 is made up of 13 amino acids. Trimming stripped 2 bases from V and 3 bases from J, with 8 bases between. CDR1 is MGHDK and CDR2 is SYGVNS in the germline V gene.

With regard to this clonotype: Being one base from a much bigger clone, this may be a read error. The CDR3 sequence is CASSDSHQAYEQYF. The DNA for the CDR3 is TGTGCCAGCAGTGACTCCCACCAGGCCTACGAGCAGTACTTC. This chain uses TRBV6-5 with TRBJ2-7; D is unresolved. CDR1 and CDR2 from the germline V gene are MNHEY and SVGAGI. The CDR3 spans 14 residues.

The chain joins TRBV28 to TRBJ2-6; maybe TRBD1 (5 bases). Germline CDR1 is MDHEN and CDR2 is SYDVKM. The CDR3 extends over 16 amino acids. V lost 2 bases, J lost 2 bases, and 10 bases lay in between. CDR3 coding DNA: TGTGCCAGCAGTTTACCCCAGGGAACTGGGGCCAACGTCCTGACTTTC. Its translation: CASSLPQGTGANVLTF.

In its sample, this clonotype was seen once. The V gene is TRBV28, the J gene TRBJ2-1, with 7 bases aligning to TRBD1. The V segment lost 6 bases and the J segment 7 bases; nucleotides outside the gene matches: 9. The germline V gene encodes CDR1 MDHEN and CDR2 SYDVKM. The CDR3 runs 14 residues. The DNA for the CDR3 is TGTGCCAGCAGGTGGGGGCAGGGACAGAATGAGCAGTTCTTC. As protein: CASRWGQGQNEQFF.

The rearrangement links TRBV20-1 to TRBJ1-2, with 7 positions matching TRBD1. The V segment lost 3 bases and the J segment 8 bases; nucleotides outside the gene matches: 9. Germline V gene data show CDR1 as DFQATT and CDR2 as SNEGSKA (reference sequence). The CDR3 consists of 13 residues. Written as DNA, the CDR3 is TGCAGTGCTAGGGTGAGGGGGCCGCGGGGCTACACCTTC. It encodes CSARVRGPRGYTF.

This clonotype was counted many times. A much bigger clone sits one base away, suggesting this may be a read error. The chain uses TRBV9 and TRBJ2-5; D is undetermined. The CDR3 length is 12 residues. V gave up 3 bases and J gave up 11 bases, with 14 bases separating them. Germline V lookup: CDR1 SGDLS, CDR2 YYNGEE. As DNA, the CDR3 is TGTGCCAGCAGCGGATCTAATTCTGAGCAGTACTTC. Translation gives CASSGSNSEQYF.

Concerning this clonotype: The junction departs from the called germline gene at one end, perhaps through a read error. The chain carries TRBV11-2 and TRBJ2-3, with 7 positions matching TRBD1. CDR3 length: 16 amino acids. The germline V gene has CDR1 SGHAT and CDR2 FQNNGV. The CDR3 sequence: CANSTRTGCGTDTQYF. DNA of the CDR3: TGTGCCAACAGCACCCGGACAGGTTGCGGCACAGATACGCAGTATTTT.

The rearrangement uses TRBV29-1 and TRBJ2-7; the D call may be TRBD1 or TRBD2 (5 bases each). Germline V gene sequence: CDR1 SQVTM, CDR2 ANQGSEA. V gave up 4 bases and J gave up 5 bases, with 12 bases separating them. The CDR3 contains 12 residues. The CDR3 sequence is CSVAGTRNEQYF. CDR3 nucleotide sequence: TGCAGCGTTGCCGGGACGCGGAACGAGCAGTACTTC.

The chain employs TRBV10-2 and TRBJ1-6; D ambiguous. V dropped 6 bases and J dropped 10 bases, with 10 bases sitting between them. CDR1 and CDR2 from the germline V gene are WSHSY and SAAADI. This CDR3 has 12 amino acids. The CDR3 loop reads CASSRESSPLHF. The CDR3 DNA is TGCGCCAGCAGCCGGGAGAGCTCACCCCTCCACTTT.

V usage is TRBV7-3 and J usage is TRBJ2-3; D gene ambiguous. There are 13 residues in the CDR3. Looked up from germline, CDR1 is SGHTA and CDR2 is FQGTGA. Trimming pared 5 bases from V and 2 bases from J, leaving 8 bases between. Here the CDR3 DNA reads TGTGCCAGCAGCCAACAAATCACAGATACGCAGTATTTT. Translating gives CASSQQITDTQYF.

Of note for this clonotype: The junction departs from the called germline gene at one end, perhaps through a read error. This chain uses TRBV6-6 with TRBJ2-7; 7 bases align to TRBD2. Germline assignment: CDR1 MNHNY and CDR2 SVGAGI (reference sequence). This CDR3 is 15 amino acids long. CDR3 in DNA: TGTGTCAGCAGTGAGCCGGGACTATCTGTTTACGAGCAGTACTTC. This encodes CVSSEPGLSVYEQYF.

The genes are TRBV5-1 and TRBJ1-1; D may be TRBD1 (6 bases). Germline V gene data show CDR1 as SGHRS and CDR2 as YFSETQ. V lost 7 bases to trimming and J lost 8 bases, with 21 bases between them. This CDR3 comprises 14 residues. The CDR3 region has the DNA TGCGCCAGCGGCCCCGGGGACACCTTCCTGGAAGCTTTCTTT. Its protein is CASGPGDTFLEAFF.

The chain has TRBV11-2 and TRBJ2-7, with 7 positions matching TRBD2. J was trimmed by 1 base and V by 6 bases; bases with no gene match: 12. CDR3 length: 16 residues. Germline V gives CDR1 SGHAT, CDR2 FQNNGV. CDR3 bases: TGTGCCAGCAGTCGGACCGGGACTACTTATTCCTACGAGCAGTACTTC. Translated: CASSRTGTTYSYEQYF.

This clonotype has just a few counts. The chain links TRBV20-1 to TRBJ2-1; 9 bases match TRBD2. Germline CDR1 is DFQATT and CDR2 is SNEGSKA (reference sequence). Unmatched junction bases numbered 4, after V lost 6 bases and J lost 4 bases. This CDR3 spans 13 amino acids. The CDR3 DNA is TGCAGTGCAAGCGGGGGGCAGTACAATGAGCAGTTCTTC. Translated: CSASGGQYNEQFF.

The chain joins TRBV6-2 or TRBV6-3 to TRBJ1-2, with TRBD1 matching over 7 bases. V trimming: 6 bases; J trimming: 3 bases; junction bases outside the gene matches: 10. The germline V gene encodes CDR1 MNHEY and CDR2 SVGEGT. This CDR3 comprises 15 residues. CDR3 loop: CASSFKQGRYYGYTF. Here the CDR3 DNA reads TGTGCCAGCAGCTTCAAACAGGGGCGTTACTATGGCTACACCTTC.

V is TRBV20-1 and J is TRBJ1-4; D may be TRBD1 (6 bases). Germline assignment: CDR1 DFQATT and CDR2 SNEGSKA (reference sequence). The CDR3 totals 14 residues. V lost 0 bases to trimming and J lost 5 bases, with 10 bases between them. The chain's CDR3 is CSAREQGRNEKLFF. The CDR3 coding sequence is TGCAGTGCTAGAGAACAGGGAAGGAATGAAAAACTGTTTTTT.

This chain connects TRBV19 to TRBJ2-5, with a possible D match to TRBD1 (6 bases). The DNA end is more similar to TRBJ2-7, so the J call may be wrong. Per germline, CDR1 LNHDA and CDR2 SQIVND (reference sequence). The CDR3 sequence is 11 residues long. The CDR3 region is CASRQDYEQYF. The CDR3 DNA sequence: TGTGCCAGTCGACAGGACTACGAGCAGTACTTC.

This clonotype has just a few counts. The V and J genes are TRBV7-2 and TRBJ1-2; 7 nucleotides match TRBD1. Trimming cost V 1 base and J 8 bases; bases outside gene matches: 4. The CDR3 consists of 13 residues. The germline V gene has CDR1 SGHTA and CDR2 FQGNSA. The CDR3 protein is CASSLVPGGGYTF. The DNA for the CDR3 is TGTGCCAGCAGCTTAGTTCCAGGGGGAGGCTACACCTTC.

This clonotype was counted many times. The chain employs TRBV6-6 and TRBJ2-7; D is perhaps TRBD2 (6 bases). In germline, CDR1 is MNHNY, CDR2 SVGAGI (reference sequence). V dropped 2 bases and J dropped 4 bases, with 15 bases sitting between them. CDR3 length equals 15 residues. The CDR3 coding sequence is TGTGCCAGCAGTTACGGGACCGGGACTGCATACGAGCAGTACTTC. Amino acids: CASSYGTGTAYEQYF.